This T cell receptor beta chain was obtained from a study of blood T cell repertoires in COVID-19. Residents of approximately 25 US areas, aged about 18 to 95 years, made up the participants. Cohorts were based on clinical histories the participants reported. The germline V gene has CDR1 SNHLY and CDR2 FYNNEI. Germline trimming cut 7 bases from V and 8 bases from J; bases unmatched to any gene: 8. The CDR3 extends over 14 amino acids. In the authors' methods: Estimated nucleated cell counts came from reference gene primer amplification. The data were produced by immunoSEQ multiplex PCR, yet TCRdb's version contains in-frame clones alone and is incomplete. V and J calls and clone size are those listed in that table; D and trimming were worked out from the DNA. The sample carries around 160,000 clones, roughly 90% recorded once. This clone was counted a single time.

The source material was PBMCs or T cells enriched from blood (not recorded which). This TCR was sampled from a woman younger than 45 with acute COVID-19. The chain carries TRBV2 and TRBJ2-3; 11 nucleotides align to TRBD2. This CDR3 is CASIKLAGVSTQYF. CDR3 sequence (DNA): TGTGCCAGCATTAAACTAGCGGGAGTTTCTACGCAGTATTTT.